Following are 5 T cell receptor beta chains from one sample sequenced in a study of identical twins. TCRdb redid the calling of the 5' RACE reads with MiXCR, one entry per CDR3 protein. The sample carries more than 400,000 distinct CDR3 sequences, 12% to 15% recorded once. The same data also contributed to another study, on yellow fever vaccine responses in identical twins.

Sample: CD4+ T cells sorted from blood. These receptors all come from a woman aged 18-35 years in good health.

This clonotype has a handful of counts. The V gene is TRBV3-1, the J gene TRBJ2-5; 8 nucleotides align to TRBD1. This CDR3 has 15 amino acids. V lost 10 bases and J lost 1; bases outside the gene matches: 11. Germline loops: CDR1 LGHDT, CDR2 YNNKEL (reference sequence). CDR3 sequence (DNA): TGTGCCACCGGACGGACAGGGATCGGCCAAGAGACCCAGTACTTC. Amino acid sequence: CATGRTGIGQETQYF.

About this clonotype itself: At one of its ends the junction is not consistent with the germline gene, which may arise from a read error. This chain connects TRBV3-1 to TRBJ2-3, with 10 bases matching TRBD2. Germline V gives CDR1 LGHDT, CDR2 YNNKEL (reference sequence). The CDR3 sequence is 18 residues long. CDR3 in DNA: TGTGCCACCAGCCAAGATCGGTGGAGCGGGGGGGTCACAGATACGCAGTATTTT. This sequence encodes CATSQDRWSGGVTDTQYF.

This clonotype was observed a few times. The rearrangement links TRBV29-1 to TRBJ1-1; 10 bases are a match to TRBD1. The CDR3 is 14 residues long. Trimming at V came to 4 bases and at J to 4 bases, leaving 6 bases not matched to a gene. Germline V gene lookup returns CDR1 SQVTM and CDR2 ANQGSEA. The CDR3 DNA reads TGCAGCGTTGGGGACAGGGGTGAGGTCACTGAAGCTTTCTTT. Translated, it gives CSVGDRGEVTEAFF.

This sequence joins TRBV29-1 and TRBJ2-3; maybe TRBD2 (6 bases). Trimming pared 4 bases from V and 2 bases from J, leaving 13 bases between. The CDR3 loop spans 14 amino acids. The germline V gene has CDR1 SQVTM and CDR2 ANQGSEA. CDR3 nucleotides: TGCAGCGTTGTGGAGGGATGGGTCACAGATACGCAGTATTTT. Translation: CSVVEGWVTDTQYF.

This clonotype appeared once. Sequence at one end of the junction differs from germline and may be a read error. The CDR3 here is CAASDTLSPSGRFNEQFF. In nucleotides, the CDR3 is TGTGCCGCCAGTGACACCCTCTCCCCTAGCGGGAGATTTAATGAGCAGTTCTTC. This chain joins TRBV24-1 and TRBJ2-1; 10 bases line up with TRBD2. This CDR3 contains 18 residues. CDR1 is KGHDR, CDR2 SFDVKD, per germline.